Each of the 3 T cell receptor beta chains below was sequenced from the same sample in a study of blood T cells in healthy people across ages. Through a sample-barcoded 5' primer and a J-beta primer mix, a second PCR was run for roughly 7 to 11 cycles. TCRdb redid the calling of the 5' RACE reads with MiXCR, one entry per CDR3 protein. The sample holds roughly 1,800,000 distinct CDR3 sequences; 49% are singletons and the top ten take approximately 2%. Sequences were obtained from blood. These receptor sequences come from a middle-aged woman in good health.

This clonotype was seen a handful of times. This chain's CDR3 is CASSLDSAYYNEQFF. CDR3 DNA: TGCGCCAGCAGTCTTGACTCCGCTTACTACAATGAGCAGTTCTTC. The chain recombines TRBV4-3 with TRBJ2-1; D gene uncertain. V dropped 6 bases and J dropped 3 bases, with 15 bases sitting between them. The CDR3 covers 15 residues. The V gene's germline CDR1 is LGHNA and CDR2 YSLEER.

The chain links TRBV15 to TRBJ2-5, with 8 bases aligning to TRBD1. Matching the DNA end better, TRBJ2-7 makes the J call doubtful. The CDR3 is 15 residues long. Germline CDR1 reads LNHNV; CDR2 reads YYDKDF (reference sequence). The CDR3 DNA follows: TGTGCCACCAGCAGAGATAAGCCAGGGGGCTCCGAGCAGTACTTC. It specifies CATSRDKPGGSEQYF.

The chain joins TRBV20-1 to TRBJ1-4; D unresolved. With 0 bases removed from V and 8 bases from J, the gap between germline ends came to 16 bases. The CDR3 extends over 15 amino acids. Germline lookup yields CDR1 DFQATT and CDR2 SNEGSKA (reference sequence). CDR3 region: CSARDNTALTEKLFF. The CDR3 DNA reads as TGCAGTGCTAGAGATAATACAGCCTTGACAGAAAAACTGTTTTTT.